This T cell receptor beta chain was identified in a study of T cells in localized non-small cell lung cancer. About this clone itself: Antigen unknown.

Profiling relied on immunoSEQ multiplex PCR, and the TCRdb table lists in-frame clones only, not all of them. The data show about 59,000 clones, just over 90% seen once. Germline assignment: CDR1 SEHNR and CDR2 FQNEAQ (reference sequence). Between the trimmed V and J ends, which lost 3 bases and 5 bases, there was a span of 11 bases. The CDR3 loop spans 13 amino acids. Overall study findings and caveats: It remains possible that heterogeneity exists, since only one tumor region was sequenced. Detection in adjacent lung was observed for a median 57 of the top 100 tumor clones.

The chain uses TRBV7-9 and TRBJ2-7, with D possibly called TRBD1 or TRBD2 (5 bases each). This specimen consisted of peripheral blood, obtained before any cancer treatment. This TCR derives from a man between 35 and 75 years old with stage I lung adenocarcinoma. The CDR3: CASSFPGRDEQYF. For the CDR3, the DNA is TGTGCCAGCAGCTTCCCAGGGCGGGACGAGCAGTACTTC.